Listed here are 6 T cell receptor beta chains from one sample, sequenced in a study of shared clonotypes between healthy human individuals. Clones were read by immunoSEQ multiplex PCR, and TCRdb kept only the in-frame ones, dropping some. The table lists roughly 1,000,000 clones, about 80% of them singletons. Specimen: memory CD4+ T cells from PBMCs. Specified subset: CD45RA-negative fraction. The receptors originated from a young man in good health. Some clones in this sample may be carry-over from other donors' samples.

CDR3 coding DNA: TGTGCCAGCAGTTTAAGGGATATGGCCCACAGTCAGCCCCAGCATTTT. This encodes CASSLRDMAHSQPQHF. The chain links TRBV28 to TRBJ1-5, with D unclear. The CDR3 extends over 16 amino acids. The germline V gene has CDR1 MDHEN and CDR2 SYDVKM. Trimming stripped 2 bases from V and 6 bases from J, with 17 bases between.

The chain combines TRBV23-1 with TRBJ2-6; the D gene is possibly TRBD2 (6 bases). Being an ORF, TRBV23-1 has a function that is uncertain. Trimming removed 4 bases at V and 0 bases at J, with 13 bases between. This CDR3 has 17 residues. In DNA form, the CDR3 reads TGCGCCAGCAGTCTGCGGGATGAAACCTCTGGGGCCAACGTCCTGACTTTC. Amino acids: CASSLRDETSGANVLTF.

This clone has only a few counts. CDR3 sequence reads: CATGTYGYTF. Here the CDR3 DNA reads TGTGCCACCGGGACTTATGGCTACACCTTC. J is TRBJ1-2 and V is TRBV19; D perhaps matches TRBD1 (5 bases). Germline assignment: CDR1 LNHDA and CDR2 SQIVND (reference sequence). V lost 10 bases to trimming and J lost 5 bases, with 8 bases between them. The CDR3 totals 10 residues.

This clone was observed a few times. The genes are TRBV28 and TRBJ1-2; possible D gene TRBD1, 6 bases. Germline assignment: CDR1 MDHEN and CDR2 SYDVKM. V lost 5 bases and J lost 3, with 16 bases in between. The CDR3 runs 15 residues. The CDR3 DNA reads TGTGCCAGCAGTAGAGGTAGTGGGGGCTACTATGGCTACACCTTC. This encodes CASSRGSGGYYGYTF.

This chain uses TRBV5-4 with TRBJ2-2; 8 bases agree with TRBD1. V lost 4 bases and J lost 4; bases outside the gene matches: 6. The germline CDR1 and CDR2 sequences are SGHNT and YYREEE (reference sequence). The CDR3 is 15 residues long. CDR3 residues: CASSGGDRSTGELFF. The CDR3 DNA is TGTGCCAGCAGCGGCGGGGACAGGAGCACCGGGGAGCTGTTTTTT.

V usage is TRBV19 and J usage is TRBJ1-2, with D hard to call. There are 14 residues in the CDR3. Germline V gives CDR1 LNHDA, CDR2 SQIVND (reference sequence). V was clipped by 8 bases and J by 7 bases, with 20 bases between them. This chain's CDR3 is CASSGPGSRGGYTF. The CDR3 DNA sequence: TGTGCCAGTTCCGGGCCCGGGAGCCGGGGTGGCTACACCTTC. Together with reference TRBV19 and TRBJ1-2, the CDR3 gives the full variable domain: DGGITQSPKYLFRKEGQNVTLSCEQNLNHDAMYWYRQDPGQGLRLIYYSQIVNDFQKGDIAEGYSVSREKKESFPLTVTSAQKNPTAFYLCASSGPGSRGGYTFGSGTRLTVV.